The clone carrying this T cell receptor beta chain has just one count. Its antigen is undetermined. The data stem from a study of T cell responses to AZD1222 COVID-19 vaccine. Regarding the study as a whole: After two AZD1222 doses, spike-specific TCR breadth and depth rose versus day 0.

The table came from immunoSEQ multiplex PCR; TCRdb's copy has only in-frame clones and leaves some out. The sample records around 94,000 clones, about 88% being singletons. V lost 4 bases and J lost 2, with 16 bases in between. Germline assignment: CDR1 MNHEY and CDR2 SVGAGI. CDR3 length: 16 residues. The sequence derives from an adult in good health. The chain employs TRBV6-5 and TRBJ2-3; the D gene is possibly TRBD1 (9 bases). Sample: peripheral blood, taken on day 0 of AZD1222 vaccination. CDR3 DNA: TGTGCCAGCAGTTTAGCGGGACAGGGCATCACAGATACGCAGTATTTT. The encoded protein is CASSLAGQGITDTQYF.